Below, 24 T cell receptor beta chains from the same sample are listed, as sequenced in a study of cytomegalovirus exposure and HLA in healthy donors. Researchers ran the PCR with 60 Vbeta and 13 Jbeta primers. Sequenced by immunoSEQ multiplex PCR; TCRdb stores in-frame clones only, minus some. This table holds about 120,000 clones, around 72% found once. The sample was PBMCs. Receptors originate from a middle-aged woman in good health and CMV-seropositive.

The J gene is TRBJ2-5, the V gene TRBV2, with a tentative D call TRBD2 (6 bases). Between the trimmed V and J ends, which lost 8 bases and 1 base, there was a span of 17 bases. The CDR3 is made up of 15 amino acids. The germline CDR1 and CDR2 sequences are SNHLY and FYNNEI. The CDR3 sequence is CASAPLDGGQETQYF. Here the CDR3 DNA reads TGTGCCAGCGCCCCGCTCGACGGGGGCCAAGAGACCCAGTACTTC.

V usage is TRBV13 and J usage is TRBJ2-1; D not resolved. Trimming took off 4 bases at V and 4 bases at J, with 5 bases between the two ends. The length of the CDR3 is 12 residues. Germline CDR1 reads PRHDT; CDR2 reads FYEKMQ (reference sequence). DNA for the CDR3: TGTGCCAGCAGCTCCCTTTACAATGAGCAGTTCTTC. Amino acid sequence: CASSSLYNEQFF.

This chain connects TRBV7-3 to TRBJ2-3, with D perhaps TRBD1 (5 bases). The V end lost 5 bases, the J end lost 4 bases, and 7 bases lay between the germline ends. The CDR3 is made up of 12 amino acids. The V gene's germline CDR1 is SGHTA and CDR2 FQGTGA. The CDR3 coding sequence is TGTGCCAGCAGCCTGGGGCCAGATACGCAGTATTTT. Its protein is CASSLGPDTQYF.

The chain recombines TRBV19 with TRBJ1-5; D ambiguous. Between the trimmed V and J ends, which lost 10 bases and 2 bases, there was a span of 9 bases. The germline gives CDR1 LNHDA, CDR2 SQIVND (reference sequence). The CDR3 totals 12 residues. CDR3 sequence (DNA): TGTGCCACACACATGGGCAATCAGCCCCAGCATTTT. Translation gives CATHMGNQPQHF.

This clone was recorded a few times. The CDR3 DNA sequence: TGTGCCAGCAGATACCGGGACAGGGAGGATGGCTACACCTTC. It encodes CASRYRDREDGYTF. The V call is TRBV6-1, the J call TRBJ1-2; 9 nucleotides line up with TRBD1. V lost 6 bases, J lost 6 bases, and 8 bases stayed unmatched. The germline V gene encodes CDR1 MNHNS and CDR2 SASEGT. The CDR3 covers 14 residues.

In this sample, this clone turned up a few times. The CDR3 spells CASSLDPGSNSPLHF. In DNA, the CDR3 is TGCGCCAGCAGCTTGGATCCAGGATCAAATTCACCCCTCCACTTT. The chain is built from TRBV5-1 and TRBJ1-6; no clear D gene. The CDR3 covers 15 residues. Trimming took 0 bases from V and 7 from J, leaving 11 bases between them. Germline V gene lookup returns CDR1 SGHRS and CDR2 YFSETQ.

The rearrangement joins TRBV5-1 to TRBJ2-3; 9 bases fit TRBD2. The CDR3 loop spans 18 amino acids. Germline CDR1 reads SGHRS; CDR2 reads YFSETQ. V was pared by 0 bases and J by 4 bases, with 12 bases of the junction left unmatched. CDR3 in DNA: TGCGCCAGCAGCTTGGCCGGACGGGGCGGGGGGGCACCAGATACGCAGTATTTT. The encoded protein is CASSLAGRGGGAPDTQYF.

This chain joins TRBV7-9 and TRBJ1-1, with D possibly matching TRBD1 (6 bases). V lost 6 bases, J lost 4 bases, and 21 bases lay in between. The CDR3 runs 16 residues. Germline V gene sequence: CDR1 SEHNR, CDR2 FQNEAQ (reference sequence). In DNA form, the CDR3 reads TGTGCCAGCAGGCCGGTCGACAGGACCCGGGGCACTGAAGCTTTCTTT. Protein sequence: CASRPVDRTRGTEAFF.

This chain uses TRBV7-3 with TRBJ1-6; D might be TRBD1 (5 bases). V was clipped by 5 bases and J by 7 bases, with 9 bases between them. Germline assignment: CDR1 SGHTA and CDR2 FQGTGA. The CDR3 has 13 amino acids. Here the CDR3 DNA reads TGTGCCAGCAGCGCCCAGGGAAATTCACCCCTCCACTTT. This sequence encodes CASSAQGNSPLHF.

The V call is TRBV5-1, the J call TRBJ2-6; no firm D call. The CDR3 runs to 16 residues. The germline CDR1 and CDR2 sequences are SGHRS and YFSETQ. With 2 bases removed from V and 0 bases from J, the gap between germline ends came to 9 bases. The CDR3 loop is CASSFSESSGANVLTF. In DNA form, the CDR3 reads TGCGCCAGCAGCTTTTCAGAAAGCTCTGGGGCCAACGTCCTGACTTTC.

The chain uses TRBV2 and TRBJ1-5; D unclear. The germline V and J ends were trimmed by 7 bases and 3 bases, with 7 bases remaining between them. This CDR3 contains 12 residues. Germline V gene sequence: CDR1 SNHLY, CDR2 FYNNEI. The CDR3, as DNA: TGTGCCAGCACCGGTCCCAATCAGCCCCAGCATTTT. This sequence encodes CASTGPNQPQHF.

The J gene is TRBJ1-5, the V gene TRBV6-5; TRBD1 matches at 8 bases. The CDR3 has 15 residues. Germline V gives CDR1 MNHEY, CDR2 SVGAGI. The CDR3 sequence is CGHQRFRGPNQPQHF. CDR3 nucleotides: TGTGGACACCAGCGGTTCAGGGGGCCCAATCAGCCCCAGCATTTT.

The rearrangement joins TRBV29-1 to TRBJ1-4, with D possibly being TRBD1 (5 bases). The CDR3 runs to 12 residues. CDR1 and CDR2 (germline): SQVTM, ANQGSEA. V was shortened by 4 bases and J by 6 bases, with 9 bases between the two germline ends. The CDR3: CSVGGSDEKLFF. CDR3 bases: TGCAGCGTTGGGGGCAGCGATGAAAAACTGTTTTTT.

This clone was detected once. This sequence joins TRBV2 and TRBJ1-1; TRBD1 matches 9 bases. Germline-derived CDR1 and CDR2 are SNHLY and FYNNEI. The CDR3 covers 15 residues. Trimming removed 5 bases from V and 5 bases from J; junction bases left unmatched: 9. This CDR3 is CASSPSQDRGTEAFF. The CDR3 DNA reads TGTGCCAGCAGTCCATCGCAAGACAGGGGGACTGAAGCTTTCTTT.

The chain carries TRBV19 and TRBJ1-5, with D tentatively TRBD1 (6 bases). Germline lookup yields CDR1 LNHDA and CDR2 SQIVND (reference sequence). Trimming cost V 6 bases and J 7 bases, with 13 bases left between them. The CDR3 spans 13 residues. Written as DNA, the CDR3 is TGTGCCAGTAGCCAGGGGTTGCGGCAGCCCCAGCATTTT. Its protein product is CASSQGLRQPQHF.

The chain employs TRBV2 and TRBJ1-5; possibly TRBD1 for D (6 bases). CDR3 length equals 15 residues. Trimming left V 1 base short and J 2 bases short, with 9 bases between. CDR1 is SNHLY and CDR2 is FYNNEI in the germline V gene. The CDR3 region is CASSEEGGGNQPQHF. CDR3 sequence (DNA): TGTGCCAGCAGTGAAGAGGGGGGGGGCAATCAGCCCCAGCATTTT.

J is TRBJ1-2 and V is TRBV5-1, with D perhaps matching TRBD1 (6 bases). Germline V gene sequence: CDR1 SGHRS, CDR2 YFSETQ. CDR3 size: 15 residues. V dropped 3 bases and J dropped 5 bases, with 17 bases sitting between them. This chain's CDR3 is CASSYNRDISYGYTF. The CDR3 DNA reads as TGCGCCAGCAGCTACAACCGGGACATCTCATATGGCTACACCTTC.

The rearrangement links TRBV7-6 to TRBJ1-5; D unresolved. Deletions cut 1 base from V and 3 bases from J, with 4 bases between. There are 13 residues in the CDR3. The V gene's germline CDR1 is SGHVS and CDR2 FNYEAQ. The CDR3 coding sequence is TGTGCCAGCAGCTTAGGTAACAATCAGCCCCAGCATTTT. Its translation is CASSLGNNQPQHF.

The V call is TRBV6-5, the J call TRBJ1-2; D possibly corresponds to TRBD1 (6 bases). CDR1 and CDR2 from the germline V gene are MNHEY and SVGAGI. The CDR3 is 16 residues long. V lost 0 bases and J lost 4, with 15 bases in between. The CDR3 coding sequence is TGTGCCAGCAGTTACTCGAAAACAGGGTACCTCTATGGCTACACCTTC. Translating gives CASSYSKTGYLYGYTF.

The chain combines TRBV7-9 with TRBJ1-3; maybe TRBD1 (5 bases). Germline-derived CDR1 and CDR2 are SEHNR and FQNEAQ (reference sequence). V dropped 2 bases and J dropped 0 bases, with 8 bases sitting between them. The CDR3 runs to 15 residues. The CDR3 DNA follows: TGTGCCAGCAGCTTACGGGGGAACTCTGGAAACACCATATATTTT. Residues: CASSLRGNSGNTIYF.

The chain has TRBV7-9 and TRBJ2-7; D possibly corresponds to TRBD1 (5 bases). V lost 5 bases and J 7 bases, leaving 24 bases between the germline ends. CDR3 length: 16 amino acids. CDR1 and CDR2 from the germline V gene are SEHNR and FQNEAQ (reference sequence). As DNA, the CDR3 is TGTGCCAGCAGCCCGCTCGGAAAGGGGATTTTTGATGAGCAGTACTTC. This sequence encodes CASSPLGKGIFDEQYF.

The genes are TRBV4-3 and TRBJ2-7, with a possible D match to TRBD2 (6 bases). The CDR3 extends over 13 amino acids. Germline V CDR1 and CDR2: LGHNA, YSLEER. The V end was cut by 0 bases, the J end by 10 bases, with 13 bases between. CDR3 sequence: CASSQDVHGGQYF. CDR3 DNA sequence: TGCGCCAGCAGCCAAGATGTCCACGGGGGACAGTACTTC.

This clone was counted a few times. The chain is built from TRBV28 and TRBJ2-6; TRBD1 agrees at 8 bases. The CDR3 extends over 16 amino acids. J lost 0 bases, V lost 11 bases, and 9 bases had no gene match. Germline V gene data show CDR1 as MDHEN and CDR2 as SYDVKM. The CDR3 sequence is CAAGPGGNSGANVLTF. CDR3 sequence (DNA): TGTGCCGCGGGCCCAGGGGGCAACTCTGGGGCCAACGTCCTGACTTTC.

The chain carries TRBV4-3 and TRBJ1-2; TRBD1 might be the D (6 bases). The CDR3 runs 15 residues. V was cut by 4 bases and J by 4 bases, with 16 bases left in between. Germline V gene lookup returns CDR1 LGHNA and CDR2 YSLEER. Written as DNA, the CDR3 is TGCGCCAGCAGCCTCACTTGGGACACCGGCTATGGCTACACCTTC. It is translated as CASSLTWDTGYGYTF.